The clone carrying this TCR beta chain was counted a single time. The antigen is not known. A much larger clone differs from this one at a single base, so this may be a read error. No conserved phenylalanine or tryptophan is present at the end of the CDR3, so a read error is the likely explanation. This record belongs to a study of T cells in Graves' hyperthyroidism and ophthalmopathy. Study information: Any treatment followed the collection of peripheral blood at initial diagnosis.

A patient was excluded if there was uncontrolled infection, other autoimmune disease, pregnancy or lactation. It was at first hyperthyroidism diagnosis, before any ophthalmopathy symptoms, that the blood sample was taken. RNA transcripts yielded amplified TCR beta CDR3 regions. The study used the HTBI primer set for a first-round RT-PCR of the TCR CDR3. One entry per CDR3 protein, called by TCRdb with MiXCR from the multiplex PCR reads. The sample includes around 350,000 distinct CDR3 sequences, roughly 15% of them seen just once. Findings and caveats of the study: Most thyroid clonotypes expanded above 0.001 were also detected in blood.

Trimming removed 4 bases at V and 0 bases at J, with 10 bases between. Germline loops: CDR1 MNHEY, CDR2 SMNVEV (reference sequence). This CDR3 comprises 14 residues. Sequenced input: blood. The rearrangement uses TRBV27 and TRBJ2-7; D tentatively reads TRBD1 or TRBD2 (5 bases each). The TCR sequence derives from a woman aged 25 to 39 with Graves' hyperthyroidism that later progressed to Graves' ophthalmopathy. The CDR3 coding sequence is TGTGCCAGCAGTTACCGGGACGGCTCCTACGAGCAGTACCTC. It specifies CASSYRDGSYEQYL.